The 21 T cell receptor beta chains given below trace back to one sample, sequenced in a study of blood T cell repertoires in COVID-19. The data were produced by immunoSEQ multiplex PCR, yet TCRdb's version contains in-frame clones alone and is incomplete. The repertoire holds about 270,000 clones, with around 90% as singletons. Sequenced sample: PBMCs or T cells enriched from blood (not recorded which). These receptors came from a woman in her sixties or seventies in a cohort exposed to, infected with or recovered from COVID-19 (not recorded which).

The rearrangement links TRBV24-1 to TRBJ2-3, with 9 bases identical to TRBD2. Unmatched junction bases numbered 4, after V lost 4 bases and J lost 0 bases. Per germline, CDR1 KGHDR and CDR2 SFDVKD. The CDR3 is 16 residues long. CDR3 sequence: CATSEVAGASTDTQYF. The DNA of the CDR3 is TGTGCCACCAGTGAGGTAGCGGGAGCTAGCACAGATACGCAGTATTTT.

The table lists this clone with a count of one. The V gene is TRBV29-1, the J gene TRBJ2-3, with D tentatively TRBD1 (6 bases). Per the germline V gene, CDR1 is SQVTM and CDR2 is ANQGSEA. Trimming cost V 8 bases and J 2 bases, with 17 bases left between them. The CDR3 spans 14 residues. The CDR3 here is CSYKQGRSTDTQYF. CDR3 nucleotide sequence: TGCAGCTACAAACAGGGTCGGTCCACAGATACGCAGTATTTT.

The chain uses TRBV6-5 and TRBJ1-1, with no clear D. Germline CDR1 reads MNHEY; CDR2 reads SVGAGI. This CDR3 comprises 13 residues. Trimming cost V 8 bases and J 5 bases, with 15 bases left between them. CDR3 nucleotide sequence: TGTGCCAGCGGCTATCGGGGTAGGACTGAAGCTTTCTTT. It yields the protein CASGYRGRTEAFF.

The chain uses TRBV28 and TRBJ2-3, with 7 positions matching TRBD2. The V gene end was trimmed by 4 bases and the J gene end by 4 bases; junction bases not matched to a gene: 8. The length of the CDR3 is 15 residues. Per the germline V gene, CDR1 is MDHEN and CDR2 is SYDVKM. This chain's CDR3 is CASSSLGEGSDTQYF. The CDR3 DNA sequence: TGTGCCAGCAGTTCATTGGGGGAGGGATCAGATACGCAGTATTTT.

This chain uses TRBV7-2 with TRBJ2-2, with TRBD1 as a possible D gene (6 bases). The germline CDR1 and CDR2 sequences are SGHTA and FQGNSA. Trimming cost V 1 base and J 4 bases, with 13 bases left between them. This CDR3 region has 16 residues. CDR3 coding DNA: TGTGCCAGCAGCTTAGGGCAGGGGCGCGTCACCGGGGAGCTGTTTTTT. It is translated as CASSLGQGRVTGELFF.

This sequence joins TRBV11-3 and TRBJ2-5; perhaps TRBD2 as D (6 bases). In germline, CDR1 is SGHNT, CDR2 YENEEA. The CDR3 is made up of 17 amino acids. The V gene lost 5 bases and the J gene lost 5 bases, with 24 bases spanning the gap. The CDR3 DNA is TGTGCCAGCAGCCGGGGGAAGGTCCTCGGGCGATGGGAGACCCAGTACTTC. The encoded protein is CASSRGKVLGRWETQYF.

The CDR3 DNA follows: TGTGCCAGCAGCACCGGGACTAGCTATGCAGATACGCAGTATTTT. This codes for CASSTGTSYADTQYF. The chain combines TRBV11-2 with TRBJ2-3; 9 bases agree with TRBD2. CDR3 size: 15 residues. Germline V gene data show CDR1 as SGHAT and CDR2 as FQNNGV. V was clipped by 5 bases and J by 4 bases; unmatched bases: 7.

This chain uses TRBV15 with TRBJ1-4; no clear D gene. From germline, CDR1 is LNHNV and CDR2 YYDKDF (reference sequence). CDR3 length: 14 amino acids. V was cut by 1 base and J by 6 bases, with 9 bases left in between. The CDR3: CATSRGRNYEKLFF. In DNA form, the CDR3 reads TGTGCCACCAGCAGAGGGAGGAATTATGAAAAACTGTTTTTT. Complete variable domain (other parts from reference TRBV15 and TRBJ1-4): DAMVIQNPRYQVTQFGKPVTLSCSQTLNHNVMYWYQQKSSQAPKLLFHYYDKDFNNEADTPDNFQSRRPNTSFCFLDIRSPGLGDTAMYLCATSRGRNYEKLFFGSGTQLSVL.

This clone has just one count. V and J are TRBV29-1 and TRBJ2-7, with a tentative D call TRBD2 (5 bases). Trimming shortened V by 1 base and J by 0 bases, and 7 bases separated the two germline ends. The CDR3 is 13 amino acids. Germline assignment: CDR1 SQVTM and CDR2 ANQGSEA. The CDR3 DNA sequence: TGCAGCGTTGAAGCGGGAAGCTCCTACGAGCAGTACTTC. It specifies CSVEAGSSYEQYF.

This CDR3 reads CASRYASASYNEQFF. The CDR3 nucleotides read TGTGCCAGCAGGTACGCTAGCGCGAGCTACAATGAGCAGTTCTTC. The chain joins TRBV6-6 to TRBJ2-1, with D possibly being TRBD2 (6 bases). The V gene lost 6 bases and the J gene lost 3 bases, with 15 bases spanning the gap. CDR3 size: 15 residues. Germline assignment: CDR1 MNHNY and CDR2 SVGAGI (reference sequence).

The chain employs TRBV9 and TRBJ1-4, with TRBD1 matching 7 bases. Losses at the gene ends were 3 bases for V and 7 bases for J; bases not matched to a gene: 6. Germline loops: CDR1 SGDLS, CDR2 YYNGEE. The CDR3 covers 14 residues. For the CDR3, the DNA is TGTGCCAGCAGCGCAAACAGGGGTGCTGAAAAACTGTTTTTT. This codes for CASSANRGAEKLFF.

The V and J genes are TRBV10-1 and TRBJ1-5; TRBD1 matches 11 bases. In germline, CDR1 is WNHNN, CDR2 SYGVQD (reference sequence). V dropped 8 bases and J dropped 5; count of bases not matched to a gene: 5. This CDR3 contains 14 residues. The CDR3 nucleotides are TGCGCCAGCGCCCTGGGACAGGGGGATCAGCCCCAGCATTTT. Its translation: CASALGQGDQPQHF.

The chain is built from TRBV24-1 and TRBJ1-1; D is possibly TRBD1 (5 bases). Germline V lookup: CDR1 KGHDR, CDR2 SFDVKD. The V end was cut by 9 bases, the J end by 1 base, with 8 bases between. The CDR3 loop spans 12 amino acids. The CDR3 region is CATDRSNTEAFF. The DNA of the CDR3 is TGTGCCACCGACAGATCGAACACTGAAGCTTTCTTT.

The J gene is TRBJ2-2, the V gene TRBV21-1; whether TRBD2, the table's D call, matches the DNA was not checked. TRBV21-1 is noted as a pseudogene. The CDR3 sequence is 16 residues long. Here the CDR3 DNA reads TGTGCCAGCAGCAAAGAGGGGCGGGATATAGGCGGGGAGCTGTTTTTT. It encodes CASSKEGRDIGGELFF.

The J gene is TRBJ2-1, the V gene TRBV9; 12 bases align to TRBD2. The V gene's germline CDR1 is SGDLS and CDR2 YYNGEE. This CDR3 has 15 amino acids. After removal of 2 bases from V and 6 bases from J, the junction contained 3 bases not matched to a gene. CDR3 in amino acids: CASSVTSGRVNEQFF. CDR3 coding DNA: TGTGCCAGCAGCGTGACTAGCGGGAGAGTCAATGAGCAGTTCTTC.

The chain recombines TRBV19 with TRBJ2-3, with a tentative D call TRBD2 (5 bases). V lost 6 bases and J 7 bases, leaving 14 bases between the germline ends. Looked up from germline, CDR1 is LNHDA and CDR2 is SQIVND (reference sequence). CDR3 length: 13 amino acids. The DNA for the CDR3 is TGTGCCAGTAGCCCCGGACTGACTTATACGCAGTATTTT. Residues: CASSPGLTYTQYF.

CDR3 nucleotide sequence: TGTGCCAGCAGCTCTACCGGGACAGGGAAGAATGAGCAGTTCTTC. Its translation is CASSSTGTGKNEQFF. The chain is built from TRBV7-3 and TRBJ2-1, with 9 bases matching TRBD1. Trimming took 4 bases from V and 7 from J; bases not matched to a gene: 8. The CDR3 runs 15 residues. In germline, CDR1 is SGHTA, CDR2 FQGTGA.

This sequence joins TRBV5-1 and TRBJ2-1; 8 positions agree with TRBD1. The germline gives CDR1 SGHRS, CDR2 YFSETQ. The CDR3 sequence is 15 residues long. V lost 2 bases, J lost 6 bases, and 7 bases stayed unmatched. This CDR3 is CASSFLGQGVNEQFF. CDR3 DNA: TGCGCCAGCAGCTTCCTTGGACAGGGCGTCAATGAGCAGTTCTTC.

This chain joins TRBV6-4 and TRBJ2-5; 7 nucleotides line up with TRBD2. The V and J ends lost 2 bases and 5 bases, in that order; junction bases with no gene match: 8. Germline assignment: CDR1 MRHNA and CDR2 SNTAGT. The CDR3 covers 15 residues. CDR3 residues: CASSDLGLVCETQYF. In DNA, the CDR3 is TGTGCCAGCAGTGACCTAGGACTAGTTTGTGAGACCCAGTACTTC.

The rearrangement joins TRBV5-6 to TRBJ1-6; D is undetermined. V shed 6 bases and J shed 7 bases, with 11 bases lying between them. This CDR3 region has 13 residues. Germline lookup yields CDR1 SGHDT and CDR2 YYEEEE. CDR3 bases: TGTGCCAGCACCCGGCGGGCCAATTCACCCCTCCACTTT. The encoded protein is CASTRRANSPLHF.

This clone showed up just once. The chain couples TRBV11-2 to TRBJ2-2; TRBD1 matches 8 bases. Per the germline V gene, CDR1 is SGHAT and CDR2 is FQNNGV. V was clipped by 5 bases and J by 2 bases; unmatched bases: 7. This CDR3 has 16 amino acids. This CDR3 is CASSLSDRGNTGELFF. CDR3 bases: TGTGCCAGCAGCCTAAGCGACAGGGGAAACACCGGGGAGCTGTTTTTT.